This TCR beta chain was recorded in a study of blood T cell repertoires in COVID-19. Looking at the study overall: The samples span acute and convalescent COVID-19 from the United States, Italy and Spain. PBMCs, B-cell-depleted T cells, or T cells were the source of the cDNA or gDNA that made up the material.

Source study methods: Estimation of nucleated cell counts was performed using reference gene primer amplification. Here immunoSEQ multiplex PCR was the method, and the copy in TCRdb shows in-frame clones only, minus some. V and J calls and clone size follow that table, whereas D and trimming were derived from the DNA. The sample lists approximately 200,000 clones; around 80% were seen once. The CDR3 loop spans 14 amino acids. Germline V lookup: CDR1 LNHDA, CDR2 SQIVND (reference sequence). V lost 9 bases and J lost 0, with 15 bases in between. The specimen sequenced was peripheral blood. This receptor was obtained from a woman aged 60-75 years who had recovered from COVID-19. The chain uses TRBV19 and TRBJ2-7; no clear D. This CDR3 is CASAPLATSYEQYF. CDR3 nucleotides: TGTGCCAGCGCTCCTCTGGCAACCTCCTACGAGCAGTACTTC.